The 5 T cell receptor beta chains in this list originate from one sample, sequenced in a study of Ad26.COV2.S vaccination and SARS-CoV-2 variants. Method: immunoSEQ multiplex PCR; TCRdb's copy keeps in-frame clones and lacks some. The table lists under 250,000 clones, approximately 90% of them singletons. This sample's treatment: some 20 received Ad26.COV2.S at low or high dose, single or two shots; five or six received placebo; per-sample allocation not given. At day 63 after the first vaccine or placebo injection, samples were drawn. The source was peripheral blood, collected in a trial of Ad26.COV2.S vaccine versus placebo. These receptors were collected from a person between 18 and 65 years old who received the Ad26.COV2.S COVID-19 vaccine or a placebo.

The chain uses TRBV5-6 and TRBJ1-5, with D maybe TRBD1 (5 bases). The CDR3 is 15 amino acids. The ends were cut back, 2 bases at V and 1 base at J, with 10 bases in the middle. Germline-derived CDR1 and CDR2 are SGHDT and YYEEEE. The CDR3 bases are TGTGCCAGCAGCTTCGCCGGGGCAAGCAATCAGCCCCAGCATTTT. It codes for CASSFAGASNQPQHF.

The chain links TRBV7-9 to TRBJ2-1; D remains ambiguous. The germline CDR1 and CDR2 sequences are SEHNR and FQNEAQ (reference sequence). V was clipped by 2 bases and J by 5 bases, with 7 bases between them. The CDR3 is made up of 13 amino acids. The chain's CDR3 is CASSLFVNNEQFF. The CDR3 DNA reads TGTGCCAGCAGCTTATTCGTAAACAATGAGCAGTTCTTC.

V usage is TRBV6-1 and J usage is TRBJ2-3; perhaps TRBD1 as D (5 bases). V lost 1 base to trimming and J lost 3 bases, with 11 bases between them. The germline V gene has CDR1 MNHNS and CDR2 SASEGT. This CDR3 has 15 residues. Written as DNA, the CDR3 is TGTGCCAGCAGTGAAGGGGGCCCCGCTACAGATACGCAGTATTTT. As protein: CASSEGGPATDTQYF.

The chain carries TRBV6-6 and TRBJ1-4; 8 bases are a match to TRBD1. The CDR3 totals 15 residues. The germline gives CDR1 MNHNY, CDR2 SVGAGI (reference sequence). The trim removed 0 bases at V and 6 bases at J, leaving 3 bases unmatched. The CDR3 spells CASSYSGTGDEKLFF. Written as DNA, the CDR3 is TGTGCCAGCAGTTACTCCGGGACAGGAGATGAAAAACTGTTTTTT.

This clone was detected a few times. V usage is TRBV23-1 and J usage is TRBJ2-6; D remains ambiguous. TRBV23-1 is an ORF for which the function is uncertain. Trimming cost V 5 bases and J 4 bases, with 15 bases left between them. This CDR3 region has 16 residues. In DNA form, the CDR3 reads TGCGCCAGCAGTATTTGGAATCTTTCGGGGGCCAACGTCCTGACTTTC. It translates to CASSIWNLSGANVLTF.